This T cell receptor (beta chain) was sequenced in a study of cytomegalovirus exposure and HLA in healthy donors. Germline CDR1 and CDR2: LGHNA and YNFKEQ. Germline trimming cut 1 base from V and 7 bases from J; bases unmatched to any gene: 7. This CDR3 region has 15 residues. The study ran its PCR with 60 Vbeta and 13 Jbeta primers. Some clones are missing from TCRdb's copy, which holds only in-frame ones; the method was immunoSEQ multiplex PCR. The sample includes fewer than 150,000 clones. The TCR originated in a woman aged 55-69 years in good health and CMV-seronegative. The chain joins TRBV4-2 to TRBJ1-5, with 7 bases that match TRBD1. The sequencing sample was made of PBMCs. The CDR3 protein is CASSQGDRDGQPQHF. DNA of the CDR3: TGTGCCAGCAGCCAAGGAGACAGGGACGGACAGCCCCAGCATTTT.